These 20 T cell receptor beta chains came from one sample sequenced in a study of T cell repertoires in cytomegalovirus infection (dated by TCRdb to about 2019). The listed sequencing device is Illumina HiSeq 1500. The public reads were quality trimmed at Q25 with fastp and then assembled into clones with MiXCR by TCRdb, keeping productive beta chains. Records with the same CDR3 protein are collapsed into one entry carrying the most frequent genes and DNA. The sample contains around 270,000 distinct CDR3 sequences, approximately 9.2% of them found a single time. Roughly 16% of the sample rests with the top ten. The sequencing sample was made of PBMCs. These TCRs come from a human donor in good health (CMV status not recorded). Some clones in this sample may be carry-over from other donors' samples.

This clonotype was found many times. This chain links TRBV7-6 with TRBJ1-2; D is undetermined. Germline V gene lookup returns CDR1 SGHVS and CDR2 FNYEAQ. The CDR3 consists of 14 residues. The germline V and J ends were trimmed by 1 base and 1 base, with 7 bases remaining between them. The CDR3 region has the DNA TGTGCCAGCAGCTTAGAGGCGGGTAACTATGGCTACACCTTC. It yields the protein CASSLEAGNYGYTF. The complete variable domain, with remaining parts taken from reference TRBV7-6 and TRBJ1-2, reads GAGVSQSPRYKVTKRGQDVALRCDPISGHVSLYWYRQALGQGPEFLTYFNYEAQQDKSGLPNDRFSAERPEGSISTLTIQRTEQRDSAMYRCASSLEAGNYGYTFGSGTRLTVV.

There are many counts of this clonotype. This chain joins TRBV7-8 and TRBJ1-1; 8 bases fit TRBD1. Germline-derived CDR1 and CDR2 are SGHVS and FQNEAQ. V lost 5 bases to trimming and J lost 4 bases; unmatched junction nucleotides: 12. The CDR3 covers 16 residues. CDR3 in amino acids: CASSPKGTGSGTEAFF. The CDR3, as DNA: TGTGCCAGCAGCCCCAAGGGGACAGGCTCGGGCACTGAAGCTTTCTTT.

This clonotype has only a few counts. This chain connects TRBV4-3 to TRBJ2-1; TRBD2 agrees at 8 bases. V trimming: 0 bases; J trimming: 8 bases; junction bases outside the gene matches: 9. The CDR3 extends over 16 amino acids. Germline V gives CDR1 LGHNA, CDR2 YSLEER. The CDR3 protein is CASSQDVRGGLDEQFF. CDR3 bases: TGCGCCAGCAGCCAAGATGTCCGGGGGGGCCTCGATGAGCAGTTCTTC.

This clonotype was observed at least ten times. The chain joins TRBV7-2 to TRBJ2-1; D tentatively reads TRBD1 or TRBD2 (5 bases each). In germline, CDR1 is SGHTA, CDR2 FQGNSA. CDR3 length: 15 amino acids. Trimming took off 5 bases at V and 2 bases at J, with 13 bases between the two ends. The chain's CDR3 is CASSRDPGAYNEQFF. CDR3 sequence (DNA): TGTGCCAGCAGCAGGGACCCCGGGGCCTACAATGAGCAGTTCTTC.

The V gene is TRBV19, the J gene TRBJ1-5; 9 bases align to TRBD1. Per germline, CDR1 LNHDA and CDR2 SQIVND (reference sequence). V lost 7 bases to trimming and J lost 7 bases; unmatched junction nucleotides: 11. The CDR3 totals 15 residues. CDR3 DNA: TGTGCCAGTACCCGGGGGGACAGGGTAACCCAGCCCCAGCATTTT. The encoded protein is CASTRGDRVTQPQHF.

Notes on this clonotype: This may stem from a read error, because a much larger clone lies one nucleotide away. The V gene is TRBV11-3, the J gene TRBJ2-7; the D gene is possibly TRBD1 (6 bases). Germline values: CDR1 SGHNT, CDR2 YENEEA. The CDR3 is 14 residues long. V was shortened by 2 bases and J by 0 bases, with 8 bases between the two germline ends. For the CDR3, the DNA is TGTGCCAGCAGCTTACAGGACAGCTCCTACGAGCAGTACTTC. This sequence encodes CASSLQDSSYEQYF.

This clonotype was found many times. This chain joins TRBV20-1 and TRBJ2-7; D unclear. The CDR3 extends over 16 amino acids. Germline V gene lookup returns CDR1 DFQATT and CDR2 SNEGSKA (reference sequence). The V gene lost 4 bases and the J gene lost 0 bases, with 19 bases spanning the gap. The CDR3 coding sequence is TGCAGTGCTAACGCCAAATCTAGGGCTTCCTCCTACGAGCAGTACTTC. Translation gives CSANAKSRASSYEQYF.

The rearrangement uses TRBV30 and TRBJ1-1, with D perhaps matching TRBD1 (5 bases). Trimming shortened V by 2 bases and J by 1 base, and 17 bases separated the two germline ends. The germline CDR1 and CDR2 sequences are GTSNPN and SVGIG (reference sequence). This CDR3 region has 16 residues. Written as DNA, the CDR3 is TGTGCCTGGAGTTTCAGAAGGGGCGCGGGGAACACTGAAGCTTTCTTT. Protein: CAWSFRRGAGNTEAFF.

This clonotype was recorded at least ten times. The J gene is TRBJ2-2, the V gene TRBV4-3; D may be TRBD2 (7 bases). Germline CDR1 LGHNA, CDR2 YSLEER. The CDR3 runs to 17 residues. Trimming pared 0 bases from V and 6 bases from J, leaving 17 bases between. The chain's CDR3 is CASSQDPGRGLAGELFF. CDR3 sequence (DNA): TGCGCCAGCAGCCAAGATCCAGGGAGGGGGTTGGCCGGGGAGCTGTTTTTT.

The sample holds a few counts of this clonotype. The rearrangement joins TRBV12-3 or TRBV12-4 to TRBJ2-5; D not resolved. CDR3 length: 13 amino acids. V was pared by 1 base and J by 4 bases, with 7 bases between. The CDR3 protein is CASSLGWGETQYF. The CDR3 bases are TGTGCCAGCAGTTTAGGGTGGGGAGAGACCCAGTACTTC.

The chain employs TRBV20-1 and TRBJ2-7, with D possibly TRBD1 on 7 matching bases. Germline-derived CDR1 and CDR2 are DFQATT and SNEGSKA (reference sequence). The V end was cut by 7 bases, the J end by 0 bases, with 19 bases between. The CDR3 consists of 15 residues. The CDR3 loop is CSVQRGTDRSYEQYF. DNA for the CDR3: TGCAGTGTCCAACGGGGGACAGACCGCTCCTACGAGCAGTACTTC.

CDR3 DNA sequence: TGTGCCAGCAGCCCTCCGGGGCCGAACACTGAAGCTTTCTTT. It is translated as CASSPPGPNTEAFF. J is TRBJ1-1 and V is TRBV9; a possible D gene is TRBD1 (5 bases). The germline CDR1 and CDR2 sequences are SGDLS and YYNGEE. CDR3 length equals 14 residues. V gave up 4 bases and J gave up 1 base, with 11 bases separating them.

This clonotype was detected ten times or more. In DNA, the CDR3 is TGTGCCAGCAGTCAAATAGACAGACATACGCAGTATTTT. Residues: CASSQIDRHTQYF. The chain links TRBV28 to TRBJ2-3, with D possibly being TRBD1 (5 bases). V was cut by 5 bases and J by 7 bases, with 13 bases left in between. The CDR3 consists of 13 residues. The germline V gene encodes CDR1 MDHEN and CDR2 SYDVKM.

This clonotype was seen only a few times. CDR3 sequence (DNA): TGTGCCAGCAGCCAAGATTGGGATCATGGCTACACCTTC. Translation gives CASSQDWDHGYTF. V usage is TRBV3-1 and J usage is TRBJ1-2; no reliable D call. The germline V and J ends were trimmed by 0 bases and 6 bases, with 8 bases remaining between them. The CDR3 runs to 13 residues. Germline CDR1 is LGHDT and CDR2 is YNNKEL (reference sequence).

This clonotype was recorded at least ten times. The CDR3 loop is CASSQSGSSYNEQFF. The CDR3 DNA sequence: TGTGCCAGCAGCCAAAGCGGGAGCTCCTACAATGAGCAGTTCTTC. V is TRBV7-2 and J is TRBJ2-1; TRBD2 agrees at 8 bases. From germline, CDR1 is SGHTA and CDR2 FQGNSA. The CDR3 length is 15 residues. Trimming removed 5 bases from V and 0 bases from J; junction bases left unmatched: 3.

This clonotype has at least ten counts. The chain couples TRBV28 to TRBJ2-7; 9 positions match TRBD1. This CDR3 has 14 amino acids. V dropped 6 bases and J dropped 4; count of bases not matched to a gene: 7. Germline CDR1 reads MDHEN; CDR2 reads SYDVKM. For the CDR3, the DNA is TGTGCCAGCAGGCCGCCCGGGACAGGGTACGAGCAGTACTTC. Protein sequence: CASRPPGTGYEQYF.

Many counts were recorded for this clonotype. The chain is built from TRBV6-9 and TRBJ1-3; 7 positions match TRBD1. Trimming removed 5 bases from V and 10 bases from J; junction bases left unmatched: 17. This CDR3 comprises 16 residues. CDR1 MNHGY and CDR2 SVAAGI come from the germline V gene. CDR3 DNA sequence: TGTGCCAGCAGTAAGGGGACAGAATCTCGGTTTGGAACCATATATTTT. This translates into CASSKGTESRFGTIYF.

At least ten counts were recorded for this clonotype. The chain has TRBV4-3 and TRBJ2-1; D could derive from TRBD1 or TRBD2 (6 bases each). The CDR3 extends over 18 amino acids. The germline gives CDR1 LGHNA, CDR2 YSLEER. Trimming removed 8 bases at V and 2 bases at J, with 25 bases between. The CDR3 DNA is TGCGCCAGCGGCAAAGGGGGGTCAATAGCGGTAACCTACAATGAGCAGTTCTTC. It specifies CASGKGGSIAVTYNEQFF.

This clonotype was detected many times. J is TRBJ2-1 and V is TRBV7-2; the match to TRBD1 covers 8 bases. Looked up from germline, CDR1 is SGHTA and CDR2 is FQGNSA. The CDR3 length is 15 residues. With V trimmed by 5 bases and J by 4 bases, 7 bases remained unmatched. The CDR3 nucleotides are TGTGCCAGCAGCCACGGGACAGGTTCTTACAATGAGCAGTTCTTC. Amino acid sequence: CASSHGTGSYNEQFF.

There are many counts of this clonotype. J is TRBJ2-5 and V is TRBV7-2; the match to TRBD2 covers 11 bases. Germline CDR1 reads SGHTA; CDR2 reads FQGNSA. The V gene end was trimmed by 4 bases and the J gene end by 1 base; junction bases not matched to a gene: 2. This CDR3 is 15 amino acids long. CDR3 protein: CASSSGLAGQETQYF. CDR3 coding DNA: TGTGCCAGCAGCTCCGGACTAGCGGGCCAAGAGACCCAGTACTTC. Full variable domain (outside the CDR3, taken from reference TRBV7-2 and TRBJ2-5): GAGVSQSPSNKVTEKGKDVELRCDPISGHTALYWYRQSLGQGLEFLIYFQGNSAPDKSGLPSDRFSAERTGGSVSTLTIQRTQQEDSAVYLCASSSGLAGQETQYFGPGTRLLVL.